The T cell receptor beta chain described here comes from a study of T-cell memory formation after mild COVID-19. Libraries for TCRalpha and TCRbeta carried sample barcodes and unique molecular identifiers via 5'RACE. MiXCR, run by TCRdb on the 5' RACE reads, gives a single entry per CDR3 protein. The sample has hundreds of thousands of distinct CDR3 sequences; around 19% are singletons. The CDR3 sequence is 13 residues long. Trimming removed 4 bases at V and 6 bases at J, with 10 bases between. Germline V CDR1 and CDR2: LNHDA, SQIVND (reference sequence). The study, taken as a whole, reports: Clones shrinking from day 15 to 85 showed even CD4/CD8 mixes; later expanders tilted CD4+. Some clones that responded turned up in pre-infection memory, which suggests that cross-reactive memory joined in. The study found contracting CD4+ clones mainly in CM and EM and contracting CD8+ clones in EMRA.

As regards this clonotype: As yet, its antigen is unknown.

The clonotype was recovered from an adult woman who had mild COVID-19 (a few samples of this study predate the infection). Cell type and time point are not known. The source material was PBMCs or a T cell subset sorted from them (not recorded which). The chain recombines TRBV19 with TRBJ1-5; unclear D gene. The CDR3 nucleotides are TGTGCCAGTAGTACGTCAAGGGTTCAGCCCCAGCATTTT. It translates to CASSTSRVQPQHF.